This TCR beta chain is from a study of blood T cell repertoires in COVID-19. This clone has just a few counts. Participants, about 18 to 90 years old, spanned about 26 US areas. No more than 2 weeks before study entry, exposed participants had met a case of COVID-19. How the authors handled the data: Reference gene primer amplification gave nucleated cell count estimates. The repertoire was sequenced with immunoSEQ multiplex PCR; TCRdb's copy has only in-frame clones and lacks some. That table supplies the V and J calls and clone size; D and trimming were determined from the DNA. This repertoire shows a few hundred thousand clones, about 85% found once; its top ten account for less than 8.5%. V dropped 8 bases and J dropped 0 bases, with 7 bases sitting between them. The CDR3 is 12 amino acids.

The sequenced sample consisted of PBMCs or T cells enriched from blood (not recorded which). The V gene is TRBV12-3 or TRBV12-4, the J gene TRBJ1-1; D unresolved. The TCR comes from a woman between 45 and 60 years old who had been exposed to COVID-19. The DNA for the CDR3 is TGTGCCAGCGTCCGTATGAACACTGAAGCTTTCTTT. Translating gives CASVRMNTEAFF.